Below are 21 T cell receptor beta chains sequenced from a single sample in a study of OX40 agonist ivuxolimab in advanced cancers. The table came from immunoSEQ multiplex PCR; TCRdb's copy has only in-frame clones and leaves some out. The repertoire holds more than 15,000 clones, with approximately 88% as singletons. The sample consisted of CD4+ or CD8+ T cells sorted from blood, taken in a trial of the OX40 agonist ivuxolimab. The receptors derive from an adult with an advanced solid tumor such as melanoma, head and neck, liver or kidney cancer.

V and J are TRBV19 and TRBJ2-1, with 14 bases that match TRBD2. The germline gives CDR1 LNHDA, CDR2 SQIVND (reference sequence). This CDR3 has 16 residues. Trimming took 5 bases from V and 4 from J; bases not matched to a gene: 4. The CDR3 region is CASSLRTSGRYNEQFF. CDR3 in DNA: TGTGCCAGTAGTCTTCGGACTAGCGGGAGGTACAATGAGCAGTTCTTC.

This chain joins TRBV9 and TRBJ2-7; D not resolved. The CDR3 loop spans 16 amino acids. Germline lookup yields CDR1 SGDLS and CDR2 YYNGEE. V dropped 4 bases and J dropped 4 bases, with 21 bases sitting between them. The CDR3 nucleotides are TGTGCCAGCAGCCCGAGCCTGGGGTCCTTCCCGTACGAGCAGTACTTC. Its translation: CASSPSLGSFPYEQYF.

This sequence joins TRBV7-9 and TRBJ2-2; 13 nucleotides line up with TRBD2. Germline V gene lookup returns CDR1 SEHNR and CDR2 FQNEAQ (reference sequence). The trim removed 1 base at V and 3 bases at J, leaving 8 bases unmatched. This CDR3 region has 19 residues. Here the CDR3 DNA reads TGTGCCAGCAGCTTAGTGAGGTGGACTAGCGGGGGATACACCGGGGAGCTGTTTTTT. Translated, it gives CASSLVRWTSGGYTGELFF. Complete variable domain (other parts from reference TRBV7-9 and TRBJ2-2): DTGVSQNPRHKITKRGQNVTFRCDPISEHNRLYWYRQTLGQGPEFLTYFQNEAQLEKSRLLSDRFSAERPKGSFSTLEIQRTEQGDSAMYLCASSLVRWTSGGYTGELFFGEGSRLTVL.

The V gene is TRBV19, the J gene TRBJ2-1; no clear D. In germline, CDR1 is LNHDA, CDR2 SQIVND (reference sequence). CDR3 length equals 15 residues. With 3 bases removed from V and 7 bases from J, the gap between germline ends came to 16 bases. CDR3 protein: CASSIFSTGSNEQFF. In nucleotides, the CDR3 is TGTGCCAGTAGTATTTTCTCCACCGGGTCGAATGAGCAGTTCTTC.

This chain uses TRBV7-9 with TRBJ2-1; no clear D gene. In germline, CDR1 is SEHNR, CDR2 FQNEAQ (reference sequence). This CDR3 is 12 amino acids long. Trimming left V 5 bases short and J 7 bases short, with 9 bases between. The CDR3 DNA reads as TGTGCCAGCAGCCACGACTCGAATGAGCAGTTCTTC. Its protein product is CASSHDSNEQFF. The full variable domain, in which reference TRBV7-9 and TRBJ2-1 provide the parts outside the CDR3, is DTGVSQNPRHKITKRGQNVTFRCDPISEHNRLYWYRQTLGQGPEFLTYFQNEAQLEKSRLLSDRFSAERPKGSFSTLEIQRTEQGDSAMYLCASSHDSNEQFFGPGTRLTVL.

The chain has TRBV7-9 and TRBJ2-1; unclear D gene. V was trimmed by 1 base and J by 0 bases, leaving 10 bases between them. Germline values: CDR1 SEHNR, CDR2 FQNEAQ (reference sequence). The CDR3 consists of 16 residues. CDR3 coding DNA: TGTGCCAGCAGCTTAGGTCGGTTTTACTCCTACAATGAGCAGTTCTTC. Encoded protein: CASSLGRFYSYNEQFF.

V usage is TRBV15 and J usage is TRBJ1-1, with D uncertain. The V gene's germline CDR1 is LNHNV and CDR2 YYDKDF (reference sequence). V lost 0 bases, J lost 3 bases, and 14 bases lay in between. This CDR3 contains 16 residues. DNA for the CDR3: TGTGCCACCAGCAGAGATCGAGTTTGGTTGGACACTGAAGCTTTCTTT. Its protein product is CATSRDRVWLDTEAFF.

J is TRBJ2-2 and V is TRBV7-9; D is unresolved. V was clipped by 5 bases and J by 6 bases, with 7 bases between them. CDR1 SEHNR and CDR2 FQNEAQ come from the germline V gene (reference sequence). The CDR3 spans 12 residues. CDR3 region: CASSPLPGELFF. In DNA form, the CDR3 reads TGTGCCAGCAGCCCACTGCCCGGGGAGCTGTTTTTT.

This clone was seen just once. The genes are TRBV13 and TRBJ2-1, with D unclear. Germline V gene sequence: CDR1 PRHDT, CDR2 FYEKMQ (reference sequence). This CDR3 has 12 amino acids. The V end was cut by 1 base, the J end by 8 bases, with 6 bases between. In DNA, the CDR3 is TGTGCCAGCAGCTTAGCGGGCTATGAGCAGTTCTTC. Protein product: CASSLAGYEQFF.

This clone was seen once. This chain joins TRBV30 and TRBJ2-1; D is undetermined. Trimming removed 0 bases at V and 1 base at J, with 7 bases between. The length of the CDR3 is 14 residues. Germline V lookup: CDR1 GTSNPN, CDR2 SVGIG (reference sequence). CDR3 nucleotides: TGTGCCTGGAGTGTCTGGGTTTCCTACAATGAGCAGTTCTTC. Translated: CAWSVWVSYNEQFF.

The CDR3 DNA sequence: TGTGCCTGGAGTCGGGGCGACAGGGGGCAAGAGAATCAGCCCCAGCATTTT. Translating it yields CAWSRGDRGQENQPQHF. The rearrangement links TRBV30 to TRBJ1-5; 10 nucleotides line up with TRBD1. The V segment lost 2 bases and the J segment 4 bases; nucleotides outside the gene matches: 11. The CDR3 has 17 amino acids. In germline, CDR1 is GTSNPN, CDR2 SVGIG (reference sequence).

The chain links TRBV10-1 to TRBJ2-3; D unresolved. There are 13 residues in the CDR3. Germline-derived CDR1 and CDR2 are WNHNN and SYGVQD (reference sequence). V was trimmed by 3 bases and J by 6 bases, leaving 10 bases between them. The CDR3 bases are TGCGCCAGCAGTGAACGTAGCCCCGATACGCAGTATTTT. This gives the protein CASSERSPDTQYF.

CDR3 protein: CASSVGTQTYEQYF. CDR3 bases: TGTGCCAGCAGCGTCGGGACGCAAACCTACGAGCAGTACTTC. The genes are TRBV9 and TRBJ2-7; D is possibly TRBD1 or TRBD2 (5 bases each). The CDR3 contains 14 residues. Germline lookup yields CDR1 SGDLS and CDR2 YYNGEE. V was trimmed by 2 bases and J by 2 bases, leaving 11 bases between them.

The rearrangement uses TRBV6-1 and TRBJ2-3; D remains ambiguous. Germline CDR1 MNHNS, CDR2 SASEGT. The CDR3 spans 15 residues. V lost 3 bases and J 2 bases, leaving 12 bases between the germline ends. Written as DNA, the CDR3 is TGTGCCAGCAGTGATCCCCCCCGGGTCACAGATACGCAGTATTTT. This sequence encodes CASSDPPRVTDTQYF.

J is TRBJ1-1 and V is TRBV6-5; 8 nucleotides match TRBD1. V was pared by 5 bases and J by 7 bases, with 9 bases of the junction left unmatched. The CDR3 contains 14 residues. Germline loops: CDR1 MNHEY, CDR2 SVGAGI. The CDR3 is CASSHRTGKVEAFF. CDR3 bases: TGTGCCAGCAGTCACAGGACAGGGAAGGTTGAAGCTTTCTTT.

The chain couples TRBV5-8 to TRBJ2-3; D gene ambiguous. V lost 1 base to trimming and J lost 4 bases, with 13 bases between them. Germline loops: CDR1 SGHTS, CDR2 YDEGEE. There are 15 residues in the CDR3. CDR3 in DNA: TGTGCCAGCAGCTTGCTTAGTCGTTCCTCAGATACGCAGTATTTT. Amino acid sequence: CASSLLSRSSDTQYF.

This clone was picked up a small number of times. The chain carries TRBV6-1 and TRBJ2-3; D is unclear. Germline assignment: CDR1 MNHNS and CDR2 SASEGT. The V and J ends lost 7 bases and 1 base respectively, with 15 bases between them. The CDR3 consists of 15 residues. The CDR3: CASNGPPEGTDTQYF. The CDR3 DNA reads TGTGCCAGCAATGGACCGCCCGAGGGCACAGATACGCAGTATTTT.

This chain uses TRBV5-4 with TRBJ1-3; D possibly corresponds to TRBD1 (6 bases). This CDR3 is built from 18 residues. The germline gives CDR1 SGHNT, CDR2 YYREEE (reference sequence). V lost 0 bases, J lost 0 bases, and 16 bases lay in between. CDR3 residues: CASSLGRDRTNSGNTIYF. For the CDR3, the DNA is TGTGCCAGCAGCTTGGGCCGAGACAGGACCAACTCTGGAAACACCATATATTTT.

The CDR3 is CASTLGVNTYNEQFF. CDR3 DNA: TGTGCCAGCACCTTGGGGGTAAACACCTACAATGAGCAGTTCTTC. The chain is built from TRBV7-3 and TRBJ2-1; D could derive from TRBD1 or TRBD2 (5 bases each). The CDR3 spans 15 residues. V was cut by 7 bases and J by 2 bases, with 15 bases left in between. Germline V gene sequence: CDR1 SGHTA, CDR2 FQGTGA.

The chain employs TRBV4-3 and TRBJ1-1, with TRBD1 identical over 10 bases. Germline-derived CDR1 and CDR2 are LGHNA and YSLEER. J gave up 4 bases and V 3 bases, and 2 bases lay outside the gene matches. This CDR3 contains 14 residues. The DNA of the CDR3 is TGCGCCAGCAGCCAGGGACAGGGGAGCACTGAAGCTTTCTTT. This gives the protein CASSQGQGSTEAFF.

The chain is built from TRBV5-1 and TRBJ1-3; 12 nucleotides line up with TRBD1. V trimming: 4 bases; J trimming: 4 bases; junction bases outside the gene matches: 27. This CDR3 contains 23 residues. CDR1 is SGHRS, CDR2 YFSETQ, per germline. The CDR3 DNA reads as TGCGCCAGCAGCGCAGGGCGGGGAACCGGGACAGGGGGCTTAGTGGCTTTGGGAAACACCATATATTTT. This codes for CASSAGRGTGTGGLVALGNTIYF.